This T cell receptor (beta chain) is from a study of OX40 agonist ivuxolimab in advanced cancers. Study-wide background: Patients undergoing dose escalation presented with hepatocellular carcinoma, melanoma, renal cell or head and neck cancer. General observations from the study: Fewer expanded clones were found on average in CD4+ than in CD8+ T cells. Clonal expansion was seen in CD4+ and CD8+ blood T cells by week 6 at 0.1 to 3.0 mg/kg.

Assay used: immunoSEQ multiplex PCR; TCRdb lists only in-frame clones, some missing. The sample shows tens of thousands of clones, approximately 84% of them seen only once. As for this clone: What it recognizes is unknown.

The CDR3 runs to 13 residues. Trimming cost V 0 bases and J 7 bases, with 10 bases left between them. CDR1 and CDR2 (germline): MNHEY, SVGAGI. A history of autoimmune disease or systemic immunosuppression excluded patients. This clonotype originated in an adult with an advanced solid tumor such as melanoma, head and neck, liver or kidney cancer. The gene calls are TRBV6-5 and TRBJ2-7; D may be TRBD1 (5 bases). The sample here was CD4+ or CD8+ T cells sorted from blood, taken in a trial of the OX40 agonist ivuxolimab. This CDR3 reads CASSYSGAREQYF. CDR3 in DNA: TGTGCCAGCAGTTACTCTGGGGCGAGGGAGCAGTACTTC.